This is a list of T cell receptor beta chains from one sample in a study of blood T cell repertoires in COVID-19. Sequencing was performed with immunoSEQ multiplex PCR; in TCRdb, only in-frame clones are kept and a portion is missing. The table has hundreds of thousands of clones, 85% to 90% seen once. The sequenced material came from PBMCs or T cells enriched from blood (not recorded which). The source is a woman in her 30s who had recovered from COVID-19. Each CDR3 is given with its conserved first and last residue. The D gene is left open where the match is weak. Size is stated for part of the rows, as once, few or many counts, or as a class when the clone is expanded.

>15|TRBV5-1|-|TRBJ2-1|-
TGCGCCAGCAGCGCACAGGGTTTGTCCTACAATGAGCAGTTCTTC
CASSAQGLSYNEQFF
>16|TRBV27|-|TRBJ1-1|-
TGTGCCAGCAGTTTATCGAGGGGCAGGGGGAACACTGAAGCTTTCTTT
CASSLSRGRGNTEAFF
>14|TRBV5-1|-|TRBJ1-1|-
TGCGCCAGTAGGGGTATTCTCCGGGACACTGAAGCTTTCTTT
CASRGILRDTEAFF
>13|TRBV27|-|TRBJ2-6|-
TGTGCCAGCAGCCACTCTGGGGCCAACGTCCTGACTTTC
CASSHSGANVLTF
>15|TRBV3-1/TRBV3-2|-|TRBJ2-3|TRBD2
TGTGCCAGCAGCCAAGTAGCGGGAGCCACAGATACGCAGTATTTT
CASSQVAGATDTQYF
>13|TRBV7-2|-|TRBJ1-3|-
TGTGCCTATAGACAGATCTCTGGAAACACCATATATTTT
CAYRQISGNTIYF
>16|TRBV9|few|TRBJ1-3|-
TGTGCCAGCAGCGTAGAGGCAGGGTATTTCGGAAACACCATATATTTT
CASSVEAGYFGNTIYF
>16|TRBV20-1|-|TRBJ1-5|TRBD1
TGCAGTGCTAGTTGGACAGGGGGCTTTGGAAGTCAGCCCCAGCATTTT
CSASWTGGFGSQPQHF
>17|TRBV9|-|TRBJ1-2|-
TGTGCCAGCAGCCCCCGCGCGGGGTGGGCTCAGGACTATGGCTACACCTTC
CASSPRAGWAQDYGYTF
>16|TRBV28|-|TRBJ2-3|TRBD1
TGTGCCAGCAGTTTTCTTGGACAGGGAGGCACAGATACGCAGTATTTT
CASSFLGQGGTDTQYF
>16|TRBV7-9|-|TRBJ2-2|TRBD2
TGTGCCAGCAGCTCCCCAGCGGGAGGGGTCGGCGGGGAGCTGTTTTTT
CASSSPAGGVGGELFF
>15|TRBV9|-|TRBJ1-1|-
TGTGCCAGCAGCGGACCAGGCTCAGGGCGCACTGAAGCTTTCTTT
CASSGPGSGRTEAFF
>15|TRBV9|-|TRBJ2-1|TRBD2
TGTGCCAGCAGCGTAGAAATAGCGGGGCACAATGAGCAGTTCTTC
CASSVEIAGHNEQFF
>14|TRBV6-1|-|TRBJ1-2|-
TGTGCCAGCAGTGAATCTGGCGGAATATCTGGCTACACCTTC
CASSESGGISGYTF
>14|TRBV7-2|-|TRBJ1-5|-
TGTGCCAGCAGCTACCAGGTGGGCAATCAGCCCCAGCATTTT
CASSYQVGNQPQHF
>13|TRBV3-1/TRBV3-2|-|TRBJ2-4|-
TGTGCCAGCAGCCAAGCCCCGGGTCTACCGAAGTACTTC
CASSQAPGLPKYF
>11|TRBV3-1/TRBV3-2|-|TRBJ2-1|-
TGTGCCAGCAGCCACGACAATGAGCAGTTCTTC
CASSHDNEQFF
>15|TRBV7-2|-|TRBJ2-5|TRBD2
TGTGCCAGCAGCCGGGGACTAGCGGGAGCAGAGACCCAGTACTTC
CASSRGLAGAETQYF
>13|TRBV6-5|-|TRBJ1-1|-
TGTGCCAGCAGCCAGGAACATTACACTGAAGCTTTCTTT
CASSQEHYTEAFF
>15|TRBV11-3|-|TRBJ2-7|TRBD2
TGTGCCAGCAGCCCGGGACTAGCGGATTCCTACGAGCAGTACTTC
CASSPGLADSYEQYF
>14|TRBV11-2|-|TRBJ1-2|TRBD1
TGTGCCAGCAGCTTACCAGGGGGCTACTATGGCTACACCTTC
CASSLPGGYYGYTF
>14|TRBV19|-|TRBJ2-3|-
TGTGCCACCAGGGGCGTTAATATCCCAGATACGCAGTATTTT
CATRGVNIPDTQYF
>16|TRBV11-2|-|TRBJ2-6|-
TGTGCCAGCAGCTTAGATCTTGGGCCTGGGGCCAACGTCCTGACTTTC
CASSLDLGPGANVLTF